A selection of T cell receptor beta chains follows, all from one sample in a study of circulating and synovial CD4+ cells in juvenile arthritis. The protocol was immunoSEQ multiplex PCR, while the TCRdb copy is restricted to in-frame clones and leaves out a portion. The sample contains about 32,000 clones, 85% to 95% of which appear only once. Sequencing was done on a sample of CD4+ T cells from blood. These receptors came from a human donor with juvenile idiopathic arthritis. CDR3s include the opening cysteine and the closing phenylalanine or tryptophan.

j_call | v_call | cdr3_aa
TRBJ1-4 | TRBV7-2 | CASSLVTGGEKLFF
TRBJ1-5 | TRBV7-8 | CASSPRPPGQGNQPQHF
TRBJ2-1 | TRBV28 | CASSLISHRLGEQFF
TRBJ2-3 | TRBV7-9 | CASSLEAGGVTDTQYF
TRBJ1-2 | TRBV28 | CASSLTEREGYTF
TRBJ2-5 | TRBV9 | CASSARDYGETQYF
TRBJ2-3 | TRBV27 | CATYTQYF
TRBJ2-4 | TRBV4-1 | CASSREDRGVGNIQYF
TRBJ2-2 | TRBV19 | CASSTPMELGELFF
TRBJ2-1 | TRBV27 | CASSFGTSVKNEQFF
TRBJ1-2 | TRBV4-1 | CASSQVRTRRWF
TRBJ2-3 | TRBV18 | CASSQTSAGTDTQYF
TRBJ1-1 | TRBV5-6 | CASSGWTGANTEAFF
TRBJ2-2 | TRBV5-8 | CASSLLGQGRNTRVTGELFF
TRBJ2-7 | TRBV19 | CASSGTGSYEQYF
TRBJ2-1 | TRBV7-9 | CASSHPSGPYNEQFF
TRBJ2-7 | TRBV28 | CASSAPGGVPSYEQYF
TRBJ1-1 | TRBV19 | CASSIEPGSLNTEAFF
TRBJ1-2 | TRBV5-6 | CASSFGGVANYGYTF
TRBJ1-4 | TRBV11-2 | CASSLRRTGDNEKLFF
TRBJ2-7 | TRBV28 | CASSSGVSEQYF
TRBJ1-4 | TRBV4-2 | CASSHPGQGLEKLFF
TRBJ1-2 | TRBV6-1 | CASSERTGGNYGYTF
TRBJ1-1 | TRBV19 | CASNSYRPGTGVTEAFF
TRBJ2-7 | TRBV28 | CASRFRREVYEQYF
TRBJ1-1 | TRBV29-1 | CSVALNPGQGANTEAFF
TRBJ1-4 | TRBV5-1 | CASSLGGQPNEKLFF
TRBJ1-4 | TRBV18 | CASSPPGRVNEKLFF
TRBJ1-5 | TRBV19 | CASTQLNQPQHF
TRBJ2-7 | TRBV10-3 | CAISPPTGIGSYEQYF
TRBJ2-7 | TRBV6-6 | CASSRGLAGIYEQYF
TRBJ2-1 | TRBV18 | CASRGIAGGSYNEQFF
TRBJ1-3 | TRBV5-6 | CASSVYGQGRGNTIYF
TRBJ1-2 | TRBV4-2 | CASSQETLGQGGYGYTF
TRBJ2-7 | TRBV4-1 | CASSQRDRSRYEQYF
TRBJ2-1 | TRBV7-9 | CASRSGLAGKSPYNEQFF
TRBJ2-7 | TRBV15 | CATSRDTGLLYEQYF
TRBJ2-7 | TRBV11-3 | CASSSGGTPSGEQYF
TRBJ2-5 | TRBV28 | CASSSGGGRAPETQYF
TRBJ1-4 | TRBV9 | CASSVQGATNEKLFF
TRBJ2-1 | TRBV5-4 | CASSRRDGDNEQFF
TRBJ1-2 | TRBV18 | CASSPARQGGNYGYTF
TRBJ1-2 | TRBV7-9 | CASSLAGLANYGYTF
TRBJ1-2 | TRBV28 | CASSRQPNYGYPF
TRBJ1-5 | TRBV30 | CAWSVRGGRWINQPQHF
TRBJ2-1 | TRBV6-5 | CASIKPGPHYEQFF